The source of this T cell receptor (beta chain) is a study of blood T cell repertoires in COVID-19. Study in general: The origin of the acute and convalescent COVID-19 samples was the United States, Italy and Spain.

The authors' processing: Nucleated cell counts were estimated from reference gene primer amplification. Assay: immunoSEQ multiplex PCR; the TCRdb copy retains only in-frame clones and omits some. The DNA gave D and trimming, while V, J and clone size come from that table. The profile shows about 70,000 clones, about 84% of them singletons. The germline V gene encodes CDR1 SGHNT and CDR2 YENEEA. V gave up 5 bases and J gave up 6 bases; unmatched junction bases: 9. The CDR3 extends over 15 amino acids. This receptor was identified in a human donor in a cohort sampled during active COVID-19. Sequenced: peripheral blood. J is TRBJ1-5 and V is TRBV11-3, with 8 nucleotides matching TRBD1. CDR3 region: CASSPRRQGSQPQHF. CDR3 bases: TGTGCCAGCAGCCCCAGGAGACAGGGGAGTCAGCCCCAGCATTTT.